The subject of this entry is one T cell receptor (beta chain). No antigen is known for it. This entry comes from a study of response to subunit inactivated influenza vaccine. Study results and limitations: Researchers suggested that each seasonal influenza vaccination recruits few new T cells.

TCRdb re-analysed the RT-PCR reads in MiXCR, keeping a single row per CDR3 protein. This table has 250,000 to 350,000 distinct CDR3 sequences, approximately 20% appearing once. V was trimmed by 4 bases and J by 7 bases, leaving 14 bases between them. CDR1 MNHEY and CDR2 SVGAGI come from the germline V gene. CDR3 length: 15 residues. The source of this sequence is a man aged 45 to 75 who received an inactivated influenza vaccine. The chain is built from TRBV6-5 and TRBJ1-6; D may be TRBD1 (6 bases). The sample in question was PBMCs from blood, obtained approximately 22 months after vaccination. The CDR3 coding sequence is TGTGCCAGCAGTTCCAGCACAGGGAGGAATTCACCCCTCCACTTT. Amino acid sequence: CASSSSTGRNSPLHF.